This T cell receptor beta chain was identified during a study of T-cell memory formation after mild COVID-19. Study-level information: In these data, TCR clusters were largely donor specific.

Points from the study as a whole: The second-wave clones peaking on day 37 were not confirmed as SARS-CoV-2-specific. In pre-infection memory, a portion of responding clones appeared, which suggested that cross-reactive memory joined. Largely, contracting CD4+ clones fell within CM and EM, and contracting CD8+ clones within EMRA.

Regarding this clonotype: What it binds is not known.

TCRdb re-called the 5' RACE reads through MiXCR, storing one row per CDR3 protein. The sample contains roughly 600,000 distinct CDR3 sequences, roughly 17% of which appear only once. CDR1 is MNHNS, CDR2 SASEGT, per germline. CDR3 length: 14 residues. Unmatched junction bases numbered 8, after V lost 11 bases and J lost 4 bases. This rearrangement joins TRBV6-1 to TRBJ1-5; 10 bases align to TRBD1. Sequenced sample: PBMCs or a T cell subset sorted from them (not recorded which). This TCR came from an adult woman who had mild COVID-19 (a few samples of this study predate the infection). Cell type and time point are not known. CDR3 region: CAGTPGQGNQPQHF. For the CDR3, the DNA is TGTGCCGGAACCCCGGGACAGGGGAATCAGCCCCAGCATTTT.